This T cell receptor beta chain derives from a study of shared clonotypes between healthy human individuals. Background on the study: The study used three CD4 naive, three CD4 memory, two CD8 naive and one CD8 memory plate per donor.

V lost 8 bases and J lost 6, with 14 bases in between. CDR3 length equals 12 residues. Germline CDR1 and CDR2: ENHRY and SYGVKD. For each subset, genomic DNA was distributed in equal portions over several immunoSEQ plates. Per the original methods: Filtering differed, since immunoSEQ gave only junction sequences and no quality scores. The method was immunoSEQ multiplex PCR; TCRdb's version includes in-frame clones alone and lacks a portion of them. Clone size and V and J calls were adopted from that table, with D and trimming inferred from the DNA. The sample gives some 1.5 million clones, around 97% of which show up once; more than 0.9% is in the top ten. This clone was found once. Its cognate antigen is unknown. General study findings and limits: Estimated richness was generally greater in naive than memory subsets.

The V call is TRBV10-3, the J call TRBJ2-7; D is ambiguous. The sequencing sample was made of naive CD4+ T cells sorted from blood. Regarding subset: CD45RA+ positively selected. This sequence was found in a man aged 25 to 40 in good health. CDR3 region: CAIPGRNSEQYF. The CDR3 DNA reads as TGTGCCATCCCCGGCCGCAACTCCGAGCAGTACTTC.